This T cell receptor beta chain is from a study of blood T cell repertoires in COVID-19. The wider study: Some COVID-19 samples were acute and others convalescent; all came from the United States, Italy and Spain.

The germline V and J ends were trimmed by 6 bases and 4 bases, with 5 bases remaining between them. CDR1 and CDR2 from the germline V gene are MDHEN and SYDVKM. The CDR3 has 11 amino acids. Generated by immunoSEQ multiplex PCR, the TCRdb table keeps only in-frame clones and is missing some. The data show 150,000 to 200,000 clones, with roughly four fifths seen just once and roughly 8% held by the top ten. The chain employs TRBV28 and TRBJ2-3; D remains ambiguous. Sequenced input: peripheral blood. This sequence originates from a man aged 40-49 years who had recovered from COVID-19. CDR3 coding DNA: TGTGCCAGCAGGGGCGCAGATACGCAGTATTTT. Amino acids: CASRGADTQYF. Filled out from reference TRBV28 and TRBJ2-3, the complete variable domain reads DVKVTQSSRYLVKRTGEKVFLECVQDMDHENMFWYRQDPGLGLRLIYFSYDVKMKEKGDIPEGYSVSREKKERFSLILESASTNQTSMYLCASRGADTQYFGPGTRLTVL.